The 10 T cell receptor beta chains listed next were all sequenced from one sample in a study of cytomegalovirus exposure and HLA in healthy donors. Amplification used 60 Vbeta primers and 13 Jbeta primers. Generated by immunoSEQ multiplex PCR, the TCRdb table keeps only in-frame clones and is missing some. This table holds roughly 100,000 clones, roughly 13% found once. The sequenced material came from PBMCs. The receptors here all came from a man between 35 and 55 years old in good health and CMV-seropositive.

The chain joins TRBV9 to TRBJ1-4, with a tentative D call TRBD1 (6 bases). The CDR3 spans 15 residues. Germline V gene lookup returns CDR1 SGDLS and CDR2 YYNGEE. Trimming pared 4 bases from V and 7 bases from J, leaving 17 bases between. The CDR3 protein is CASSYRQDHGEKLFF. CDR3 DNA sequence: TGTGCCAGCAGCTACCGACAGGACCACGGTGAAAAACTGTTTTTT.

The chain links TRBV28 to TRBJ1-1, with TRBD1 matching 9 bases. CDR3 length: 14 residues. The V segment lost 6 bases and the J segment 11 bases; nucleotides outside the gene matches: 13. Germline values: CDR1 MDHEN, CDR2 SYDVKM. Here the CDR3 DNA reads TGTGCCAGCAGCCGACCGGGACAGGGACTGTCGGCTTTCTTT. It encodes CASSRPGQGLSAFF.

With regard to this clone: Other nucleotide sequences from this sample produce the same CDR3. This chain links TRBV18 with TRBJ2-7, with unresolved D. The germline V gene encodes CDR1 KGHSH and CDR2 LQKENI. V lost 3 bases and J lost 3, with 9 bases in between. The CDR3 is 13 residues long. Here the CDR3 DNA reads TGTGCCAGCTCACCCCGCGAGTTCTACGAGCAGTACTTC. Translated, it gives CASSPREFYEQYF.

This clone was counted a few times. The V gene is TRBV6-1, the J gene TRBJ2-1; 12 nucleotides line up with TRBD2. Germline CDR1 is MNHNS and CDR2 is SASEGT. The CDR3 runs 16 residues. V was clipped by 3 bases and J by 0 bases; unmatched bases: 0. As DNA, the CDR3 is TGTGCCAGCAGTGAGACTAGCGGGAGCTCCTACAATGAGCAGTTCTTC. Translation gives CASSETSGSSYNEQFF.

The rearrangement links TRBV6-1 to TRBJ2-3; 15 bases agree with TRBD2. V gave up 0 bases and J gave up 4 bases; unmatched junction bases: 14. CDR3 length: 21 amino acids. The germline CDR1 and CDR2 sequences are MNHNS and SASEGT. The CDR3 loop is CASSEALQGTSGRLLADTQYF. CDR3 sequence (DNA): TGTGCCAGCAGTGAAGCGCTTCAAGGGACTAGCGGGAGGTTACTCGCAGATACGCAGTATTTT.

The chain combines TRBV28 with TRBJ1-4, with 7 bases aligning to TRBD1. Germline loops: CDR1 MDHEN, CDR2 SYDVKM. The length of the CDR3 is 16 residues. Trimming at V came to 6 bases and at J to 5 bases, leaving 12 bases not matched to a gene. CDR3 in DNA: TGTGCCAGCAGCTTGCCCGGGACAGTCCAGAATGAAAAACTGTTTTTT. This translates into CASSLPGTVQNEKLFF.

The count of this clone is one. The rearrangement joins TRBV5-1 to TRBJ1-4, with a possible D match to TRBD1 (5 bases). Trimming removed 5 bases from V and 6 bases from J, with 11 bases in between. The CDR3 is made up of 13 amino acids. The germline V gene has CDR1 SGHRS and CDR2 YFSETQ. The CDR3 nucleotides are TGCGCCAGCAGAGTGGGGCAGTATGAAAAACTGTTTTTT. Translating it yields CASRVGQYEKLFF.

This clone was counted between two and nine times. The gene calls are TRBV28 and TRBJ1-1, with unresolved D. Germline CDR1 reads MDHEN; CDR2 reads SYDVKM. The CDR3 spans 12 residues. The V and J ends lost 6 bases and 10 bases respectively, with 15 bases between them. The CDR3 protein is CASSVLRLGAFF. In DNA form, the CDR3 reads TGTGCCAGCAGCGTTTTGAGGCTGGGAGCTTTCTTT.

The V call is TRBV6-1, the J call TRBJ1-1, with D possibly TRBD1 on 5 matching bases. The CDR3 has 13 residues. The germline V gene encodes CDR1 MNHNS and CDR2 SASEGT. V was shortened by 3 bases and J by 4 bases, with 9 bases between the two germline ends. CDR3 region: CASSEGGTTEAFF. DNA of the CDR3: TGTGCCAGCAGTGAGGGAGGGACCACTGAAGCTTTCTTT.

This sequence joins TRBV4-1 and TRBJ1-2; D is undetermined. With 0 bases removed from V and 4 bases from J, the gap between germline ends came to 12 bases. The CDR3 consists of 15 residues. Germline V gene sequence: CDR1 MGHRA, CDR2 YSYEKL. This chain's CDR3 is CASSQDPDNIYGYTF. CDR3 in DNA: TGCGCCAGCAGCCAAGATCCCGACAACATCTATGGCTACACCTTC.